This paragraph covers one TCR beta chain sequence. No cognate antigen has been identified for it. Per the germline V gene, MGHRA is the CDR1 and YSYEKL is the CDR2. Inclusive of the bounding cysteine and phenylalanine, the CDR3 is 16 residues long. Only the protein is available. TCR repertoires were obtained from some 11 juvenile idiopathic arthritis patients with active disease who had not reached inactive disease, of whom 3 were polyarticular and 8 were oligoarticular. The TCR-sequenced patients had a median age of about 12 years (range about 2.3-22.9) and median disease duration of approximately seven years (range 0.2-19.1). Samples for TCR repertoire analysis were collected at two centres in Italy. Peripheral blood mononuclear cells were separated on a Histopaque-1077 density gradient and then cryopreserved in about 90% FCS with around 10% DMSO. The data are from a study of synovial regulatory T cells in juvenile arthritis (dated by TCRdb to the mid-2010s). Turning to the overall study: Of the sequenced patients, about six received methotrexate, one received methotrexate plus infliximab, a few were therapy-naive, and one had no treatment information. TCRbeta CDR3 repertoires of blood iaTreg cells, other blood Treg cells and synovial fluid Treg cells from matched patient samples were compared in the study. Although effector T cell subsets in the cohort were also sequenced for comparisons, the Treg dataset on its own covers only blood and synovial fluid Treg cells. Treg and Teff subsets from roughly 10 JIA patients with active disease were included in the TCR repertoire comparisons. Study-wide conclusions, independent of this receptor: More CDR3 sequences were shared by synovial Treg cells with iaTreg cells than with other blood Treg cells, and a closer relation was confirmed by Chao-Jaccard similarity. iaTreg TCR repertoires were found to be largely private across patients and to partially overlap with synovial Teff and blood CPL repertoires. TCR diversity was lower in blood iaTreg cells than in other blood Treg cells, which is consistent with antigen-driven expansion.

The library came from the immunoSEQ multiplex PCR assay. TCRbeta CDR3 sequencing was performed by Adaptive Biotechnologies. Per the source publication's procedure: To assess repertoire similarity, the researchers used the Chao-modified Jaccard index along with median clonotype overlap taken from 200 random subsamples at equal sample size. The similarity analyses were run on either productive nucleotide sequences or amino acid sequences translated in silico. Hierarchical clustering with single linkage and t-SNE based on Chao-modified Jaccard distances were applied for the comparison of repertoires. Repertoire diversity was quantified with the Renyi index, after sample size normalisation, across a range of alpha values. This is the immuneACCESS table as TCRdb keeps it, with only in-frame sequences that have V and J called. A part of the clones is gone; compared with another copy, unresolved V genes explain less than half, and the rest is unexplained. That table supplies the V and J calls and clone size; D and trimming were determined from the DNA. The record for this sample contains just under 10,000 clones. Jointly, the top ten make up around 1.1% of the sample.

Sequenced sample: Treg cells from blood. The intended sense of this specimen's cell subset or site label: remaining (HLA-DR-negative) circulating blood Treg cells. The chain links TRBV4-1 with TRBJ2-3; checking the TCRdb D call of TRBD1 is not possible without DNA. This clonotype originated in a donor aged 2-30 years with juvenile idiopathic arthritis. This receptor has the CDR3 CASSYRAAGGTDTQYF.